This T cell receptor beta chain was sequenced in a study of monozygotic twins with inflammatory bowel disease. Comment on this clonotype: What it binds is unknown.

The CDR3 has 11 residues. CDR1 and CDR2 from the germline V gene are SGHTA and FQGNSA. Overall study results and limits: By inverse Simpson index, TCRbeta diversity was lower in IBD patients than in healthy co-twins.

Each of the TCR libraries took 3,000 to 4,500 ng of total RNA. TCRdb re-called the 5' RACE reads, yielding one record per CDR3 amino acid sequence without DNA. The ten most abundant clones cover 7.5% to 9.5% of a sample with approximately 210,000 distinct CDR3 sequences. The rearrangement uses TRBV7-2 and TRBJ1-2; TCRdb indicates TRBD1, and absent DNA this call remains unverified. Sequenced sample: blood. This TCR was recovered from a human donor with ulcerative colitis or Crohn's disease, or a healthy co-twin of an affected twin (not recorded which). The CDR3 region is CASRQGYGYTF.